This TCR beta chain originates from a study of CD8+CD57+ T cells in acquired aplastic anemia. Study as a whole: Isolated CD4+ and CD8+ cells, once sorted, yielded DNA averaging roughly 3 ug.

Study-level findings and limits: Between patients and controls, 25 to 30 CD8+ CDR3 sequences were found in common. Patients and healthy controls showed no significant CD8+ Simpson's diversity difference.

TCR beta VDJ and CDR3 profiles were obtained from a genomic DNA template. TCRdb re-derived calls from the reads in MiXCR, one entry per CDR3 protein. The sample includes more than 250,000 distinct CDR3 sequences, around three fifths of them seen just once. V was pared by 11 bases and J by 6 bases, with 22 bases between. The CDR3 covers 15 residues. Germline values: CDR1 SGHVS, CDR2 FQNEAQ. This clonotype occurred many times. The antigen remains undetermined. The source material was sorted CD4+, CD8+, or CD8+CD57+ T cells (not recorded which) from PBMCs. The V gene is TRBV7-8, the J gene TRBJ2-2; D remains unclear. The source is a human donor with severe aplastic anemia or a healthy control (not recorded which). The CDR3 sequence is CAPNERNSSAGELFF. Here the CDR3 DNA reads TGTGCCCCAAATGAGAGGAATTCTTCGGCCGGGGAGCTGTTTTTT.